The 10 T cell receptor beta chains below come from one sample, sequenced in a study of neoadjuvant anti-PD-1 for oral cavity cancer. Using immunoSEQ multiplex PCR, the repertoire was profiled, and TCRdb retains in-frame clones only, with some absent. The sample yields 65,000 to 70,000 clones, 85% to 90% seen once. This sample's time point: after neoadjuvant nivolumab, at surgical resection. This material consisted of PBMCs, taken after nivolumab (anti-PD-1) treatment. These receptors originate from a person aged 40 to 85 with oral cavity squamous cell carcinoma.

The rearrangement uses TRBV6-4 and TRBJ2-3, with TRBD2 identical over 7 bases. The CDR3 sequence is 15 residues long. The trim removed 1 base at V and 5 bases at J, leaving 6 bases unmatched. CDR1 is MRHNA and CDR2 is SNTAGT in the germline V gene. CDR3 in amino acids: CASSDWGSGVDTQYF. The CDR3 nucleotides are TGTGCCAGCAGTGACTGGGGGAGCGGGGTAGATACGCAGTATTTT.

The chain links TRBV13 to TRBJ2-7; D is perhaps TRBD1 or TRBD2 (6 bases each). CDR3 length: 15 residues. Germline CDR1 and CDR2: PRHDT and FYEKMQ (reference sequence). V was pared by 3 bases and J by 0 bases, with 12 bases between. CDR3 region: CASSFRGRVSYEQYF. The CDR3 coding sequence is TGTGCCAGCAGCTTTCGGGGGCGGGTCTCCTACGAGCAGTACTTC. The entire variable domain, with the rest obtained from reference TRBV13 and TRBJ2-7, is as follows: AAGVIQSPRHLIKEKRETATLKCYPIPRHDTVYWYQQGPGQDPQFLISFYEKMQSDKGSIPDRFSAQQFSDYHSELNMSSLELGDSALYFCASSFRGRVSYEQYFGPGTRLTVT.

The rearrangement joins TRBV7-3 to TRBJ2-2; 9 bases are a match to TRBD1. CDR3 size: 17 residues. V lost 5 bases, J lost 4 bases, and 11 bases stayed unmatched. CDR1 SGHTA and CDR2 FQGTGA come from the germline V gene. DNA of the CDR3: TGTGCCAGCAGCCACACCGTTTGGACAGGGGTCACCGGGGAGCTGTTTTTT. This translates into CASSHTVWTGVTGELFF.

The genes are TRBV6-5 and TRBJ2-2; D is undetermined. The V end lost 2 bases, the J end lost 8 bases, and 15 bases lay between the germline ends. The CDR3 spans 15 residues. Germline CDR1 and CDR2: MNHEY and SVGAGI. CDR3 region: CASSYRAVGIGELFF. The CDR3 DNA follows: TGTGCCAGCAGTTACAGGGCGGTAGGGATTGGGGAGCTGTTTTTT.

CDR3 residues: CASSVDRSRPTEAFF. CDR3 coding DNA: TGTGCCAGCAGCGTAGACCGGAGCCGTCCCACTGAAGCTTTCTTT. This sequence joins TRBV9 and TRBJ1-1; D not certain. The CDR3 is made up of 15 amino acids. The ends were cut back, 0 bases at V and 4 bases at J, with 13 bases in the middle. The V gene's germline CDR1 is SGDLS and CDR2 YYNGEE.

The sample holds a few counts of this clone. The chain carries TRBV21-1 and TRBJ1-1; the table's D call, TRBD1, was not checked against the DNA. TRBV21-1 constitutes a pseudogene. This CDR3 is 13 amino acids long. The CDR3 sequence is CASSKEPRAGAFF. The CDR3 DNA reads TGTGCCAGCAGCAAAGAGCCCAGGGCCGGGGCTTTCTTT.

This clone appeared a few times. At one end the junction does not follow the germline gene, possibly because of a read error. This sequence joins TRBV7-3 and TRBJ2-1, with a weak D call TRBD1 (6 bases). The CDR3 runs 13 residues. Germline CDR1 SGHTA, CDR2 FQGTGA. CDR3 loop: CASGFTGSNEQFF. In DNA form, the CDR3 reads TGTGCCAGCGGCTTCACAGGGTCCAATGAGCAGTTCTTC.

This chain joins TRBV10-1 and TRBJ2-7; no definite D call. V was trimmed by 10 bases and J by 3 bases, leaving 10 bases between them. CDR1 is WNHNN and CDR2 is SYGVQD in the germline V gene (reference sequence). The CDR3 runs to 11 residues. This CDR3 reads CANLVDYEQYF. In nucleotides, the CDR3 is TGCGCCAACTTGGTGGACTACGAGCAGTACTTC.

CDR3 amino acids: CASSRPGETQYF. Here the CDR3 DNA reads TGTGCCAGCAGCCGCCCGGGGGAGACCCAGTACTTC. J is TRBJ2-5 and V is TRBV5-6, with D possibly being TRBD2 (5 bases). Per the germline V gene, CDR1 is SGHDT and CDR2 is YYEEEE. V lost 4 bases and J lost 5, with 9 bases in between. The length of the CDR3 is 12 residues.

This rearrangement joins TRBV6-4 to TRBJ2-2; no clear D. This CDR3 has 14 amino acids. Trimming left V 0 bases short and J 6 bases short, with 8 bases between. CDR1 and CDR2 from the germline V gene are MRHNA and SNTAGT. The CDR3 bases are TGTGCCAGCAGTGACTCTCTGACGGCCGGGGAGCTGTTTTTT. It specifies CASSDSLTAGELFF.